The 27 T cell receptor beta chains listed next were all sequenced from one sample in a study of cytomegalovirus exposure and HLA in healthy donors. The protocol was immunoSEQ multiplex PCR, while the TCRdb copy is restricted to in-frame clones and leaves out a portion. The sample has 75,000 to 90,000 clones, 95% to 97% seen once; the top ten hold around 1.6%. What was sequenced was PBMCs. The receptors derive from a man aged 18 to 35 in good health and CMV-seropositive.

The CDR3 region has the DNA TGTGCCAGCAGCTTAGGCAGGGGGTGGGAGCAGTTCTTC. Amino acids: CASSLGRGWEQFF. The chain uses TRBV11-2 and TRBJ2-1, with TRBD1 identical over 7 bases. V lost 1 base, J lost 10 bases, and 4 bases stayed unmatched. This CDR3 comprises 13 residues. CDR1 and CDR2 from the germline V gene are SGHAT and FQNNGV.

The genes are TRBV14 and TRBJ1-2; D is ambiguous. V lost 3 bases to trimming and J lost 4 bases, with 9 bases between them. The CDR3 runs 13 residues. Germline loops: CDR1 SGHDN, CDR2 FVKESK. As DNA, the CDR3 is TGTGCCAGCAGCCATGGCAGTGGCTATGGCTACACCTTC. Translated, it gives CASSHGSGYGYTF.

The chain couples TRBV4-1 to TRBJ2-2; 7 bases align to TRBD2. Looked up from germline, CDR1 is MGHRA and CDR2 is YSYEKL. V gave up 3 bases and J gave up 4 bases; unmatched junction bases: 8. The CDR3 extends over 16 amino acids. The CDR3 DNA reads as TGCGCCAGCAGCCAGGGAGCGGGATCGGGCACCGGGGAGCTGTTTTTT. This sequence encodes CASSQGAGSGTGELFF.

The chain couples TRBV27 to TRBJ1-5; 11 bases are shared with TRBD1. Germline values: CDR1 MNHEY, CDR2 SMNVEV (reference sequence). This CDR3 is built from 14 residues. V trimming: 5 bases; J trimming: 6 bases; junction bases outside the gene matches: 3. The CDR3 loop reads CASSPGQGAQPQHF. The CDR3 DNA reads as TGTGCCAGCAGTCCCGGACAGGGGGCTCAGCCCCAGCATTTT.

This chain connects TRBV5-1 to TRBJ1-3; tentatively, D is TRBD1 (5 bases). CDR3 length equals 13 residues. The V and J ends lost 4 bases and 2 bases respectively, with 7 bases between them. Per germline, CDR1 SGHRS and CDR2 YFSETQ. DNA for the CDR3: TGCGCCAGCAGCCGGGGGGCTGGAAACACCATATATTTT. Translating it yields CASSRGAGNTIYF.

This chain links TRBV19 with TRBJ2-2; 11 bases are a match to TRBD2. The CDR3 spans 18 residues. V trimming: 1 base; J trimming: 0 bases; junction bases outside the gene matches: 4. Germline CDR1 reads LNHDA; CDR2 reads SQIVND (reference sequence). CDR3 nucleotides: TGTGCCAGTAGTATAGCAGGACTAGCGGGTTCGAACACCGGGGAGCTGTTTTTT. Amino acids: CASSIAGLAGSNTGELFF. Complete variable domain (other parts from reference TRBV19 and TRBJ2-2): DGGITQSPKYLFRKEGQNVTLSCEQNLNHDAMYWYRQDPGQGLRLIYYSQIVNDFQKGDIAEGYSVSREKKESFPLTVTSAQKNPTAFYLCASSIAGLAGSNTGELFFGEGSRLTVL.

The chain combines TRBV4-1 with TRBJ2-5; D ambiguous. Germline CDR1 and CDR2: MGHRA and YSYEKL. Between the trimmed V and J ends, which lost 0 bases and 10 bases, there was a span of 9 bases. The CDR3 length is 12 residues. The CDR3 bases are TGCGCCAGCAGCCAAGAGGCGGAACGCCAGTACTTC. This translates into CASSQEAERQYF.

The V gene is TRBV29-1, the J gene TRBJ1-2, with a possible D match to TRBD1 (5 bases). Trimming left V 8 bases short and J 4 bases short, with 14 bases between. This CDR3 comprises 12 residues. Looked up from germline, CDR1 is SQVTM and CDR2 is ANQGSEA. The CDR3 bases are TGCAGCTCTAGGGGCAGGGTCTATGGCTACACCTTC. Protein sequence: CSSRGRVYGYTF.

This rearrangement joins TRBV30 to TRBJ2-7, with TRBD1 matching 8 bases. The CDR3 totals 13 residues. J lost 7 bases, V lost 3 bases, and 8 bases had no gene match. Germline V gene sequence: CDR1 GTSNPN, CDR2 SVGIG (reference sequence). The CDR3 spells CAWSTGTGGEQYF. CDR3 in DNA: TGTGCCTGGAGCACCGGGACAGGTGGAGAGCAGTACTTC.

The chain has TRBV5-4 and TRBJ2-1; the match to TRBD2 covers 15 bases. Germline V gene data show CDR1 as SGHNT and CDR2 as YYREEE (reference sequence). V lost 5 bases, J lost 7 bases, and 13 bases stayed unmatched. CDR3 length equals 18 residues. CDR3 region: CASRTGGTSGRIGNEQFF. Written as DNA, the CDR3 is TGTGCCAGCAGGACTGGGGGGACTAGCGGGAGGATCGGGAATGAGCAGTTCTTC.

V is TRBV19 and J is TRBJ1-1; 7 bases are a match to TRBD1. The CDR3 loop spans 13 amino acids. Germline loops: CDR1 LNHDA, CDR2 SQIVND (reference sequence). Germline trimming cut 7 bases from V and 6 bases from J; bases unmatched to any gene: 8. The CDR3 DNA follows: TGTGCCAGTAAAGACAGGGTAGTAGCTGAAGCTTTCTTT. Amino acid sequence: CASKDRVVAEAFF.

V gene TRBV18 combines with J gene TRBJ2-1; a possible D gene is TRBD2 (6 bases). The ends were cut back, 3 bases at V and 8 bases at J, with 20 bases in the middle. The germline CDR1 and CDR2 sequences are KGHSH and LQKENI. This CDR3 spans 16 amino acids. CDR3 nucleotides: TGTGCCAGCTCACCTCCCGGGAGCGGATATCGGGATGAGCAGTTCTTC. Translation: CASSPPGSGYRDEQFF.

J is TRBJ2-7 and V is TRBV5-1; no clear D. The length of the CDR3 is 15 residues. The germline V and J ends were trimmed by 2 bases and 0 bases, with 12 bases remaining between them. Germline V gives CDR1 SGHRS, CDR2 YFSETQ. The CDR3 sequence is CASSFGPQSSYEQYF. Here the CDR3 DNA reads TGCGCCAGCAGCTTCGGTCCACAGTCCTCCTACGAGCAGTACTTC.

The V and J genes are TRBV28 and TRBJ2-7; 10 bases fit TRBD1. CDR1 is MDHEN and CDR2 is SYDVKM in the germline V gene. This CDR3 has 17 residues. Unmatched junction bases numbered 17, after V lost 5 bases and J lost 7 bases. Written as DNA, the CDR3 is TGTGCCAGCAGTCCCCCACTCGGACAGGGGGGGGCTCGGGAGCAGTACTTC. It codes for CASSPPLGQGGAREQYF.

This chain joins TRBV5-5 and TRBJ2-5; D might be TRBD1 (5 bases). Germline V gene lookup returns CDR1 SGHKS and CDR2 YYEKEE (reference sequence). Trimming shortened V by 0 bases and J by 4 bases, and 10 bases separated the two germline ends. This CDR3 is 14 amino acids long. The CDR3 here is CASSLEPRAETQYF. CDR3 bases: TGTGCCAGCAGCTTGGAGCCCAGGGCAGAGACCCAGTACTTC.

V and J are TRBV18 and TRBJ2-7; 9 bases are shared with TRBD2. Trimming at V came to 3 bases and at J to 6 bases, leaving 6 bases not matched to a gene. CDR1 is KGHSH, CDR2 LQKENI, per germline. The CDR3 is 14 amino acids. The CDR3 region is CASSPPGLALEQYF. DNA for the CDR3: TGTGCCAGCTCACCTCCGGGACTAGCTCTCGAGCAGTACTTC.

V usage is TRBV20-1 and J usage is TRBJ2-1, with D perhaps matching TRBD2 (6 bases). There are 11 residues in the CDR3. The V end was cut by 7 bases, the J end by 8 bases, with 12 bases between. From germline, CDR1 is DFQATT and CDR2 SNEGSKA (reference sequence). CDR3 in amino acids: CSVGSGDEQFF. CDR3 in DNA: TGCAGTGTCGGGAGTGGGGATGAGCAGTTCTTC.

The chain joins TRBV7-3 to TRBJ2-5; TRBD1 might be the D (5 bases). The CDR3 spans 15 residues. Germline V lookup: CDR1 SGHTA, CDR2 FQGTGA. Between the trimmed V and J ends, which lost 5 bases and 1 base, there was a span of 14 bases. In DNA form, the CDR3 reads TGTGCCAGCAGCCCGGAGTCGACAGTCCAAGAGACCCAGTACTTC. This sequence encodes CASSPESTVQETQYF.

Here the CDR3 DNA reads TGTGCCAGCAGCTATCTTTCTAGCCGAAGATACAATGAGCAGTTCTTC. Translated: CASSYLSSRRYNEQFF. The chain uses TRBV5-4 and TRBJ2-1; tentatively, D is TRBD2 (5 bases). The V gene lost 3 bases and the J gene lost 4 bases, with 17 bases spanning the gap. There are 16 residues in the CDR3. Germline V CDR1 and CDR2: SGHNT, YYREEE (reference sequence). Together with reference TRBV5-4 and TRBJ2-1, the CDR3 gives the full variable domain: ETGVTQSPTHLIKTRGQQVTLRCSSQSGHNTVSWYQQALGQGPQFIFQYYREEENGRGNFPPRFSGLQFPNYSSELNVNALELDDSALYLCASSYLSSRRYNEQFFGPGTRLTVL.

The chain combines TRBV5-8 with TRBJ1-2, with 8 positions matching TRBD1. Germline loops: CDR1 SGHTS, CDR2 YDEGEE. The CDR3 covers 17 residues. V trimming: 1 base; J trimming: 3 bases; junction bases outside the gene matches: 11. CDR3 region: CASSLRYRDRIDYGYTF. The CDR3 nucleotides read TGTGCCAGCAGCTTGCGATACCGGGACAGGATAGACTATGGCTACACCTTC.

V is TRBV4-2 and J is TRBJ1-1; tentative D call: TRBD1 (5 bases). Germline CDR1 reads LGHNA; CDR2 reads YNFKEQ. V was shortened by 0 bases and J by 1 base, with 15 bases between the two germline ends. The CDR3 length is 17 residues. In DNA form, the CDR3 reads TGTGCCAGCAGCCAAGATGGAGGCGGGGACGCGAACACTGAAGCTTTCTTT. This gives the protein CASSQDGGGDANTEAFF.

The chain uses TRBV7-8 and TRBJ2-2, with D perhaps matching TRBD1 (6 bases). CDR1 and CDR2 (germline): SGHVS, FQNEAQ. V dropped 5 bases and J dropped 8 bases, with 18 bases sitting between them. The CDR3 totals 15 residues. The CDR3 spells CASSLGLAGAGELFF. CDR3 DNA: TGTGCCAGCAGCCTGGGGCTGGCAGGGGCTGGGGAGCTGTTTTTT.

The chain carries TRBV7-2 and TRBJ2-7; D possibly corresponds to TRBD2 (5 bases). The V gene's germline CDR1 is SGHTA and CDR2 FQGNSA. V shed 5 bases and J shed 0 bases, with 17 bases lying between them. The CDR3 is made up of 16 amino acids. The CDR3 loop reads CASSPRAAESSYEQYF. In DNA, the CDR3 is TGTGCCAGCAGCCCCCGGGCAGCGGAGAGCTCCTACGAGCAGTACTTC.

V and J are TRBV20-1 and TRBJ2-1; tentative D call: TRBD2 (5 bases). Germline V gives CDR1 DFQATT, CDR2 SNEGSKA (reference sequence). Trimming took 5 bases from V and 6 from J, leaving 8 bases between them. The CDR3 length is 11 residues. CDR3 in amino acids: CSACTSNEQFF. The CDR3, as DNA: TGCAGTGCTTGTACTAGCAATGAGCAGTTCTTC.

V and J are TRBV27 and TRBJ2-5; 7 bases line up with TRBD2. The CDR3 is 11 amino acids. V was pared by 6 bases and J by 5 bases, with 0 bases of the junction left unmatched. Germline V CDR1 and CDR2: MNHEY, SMNVEV (reference sequence). CDR3 nucleotides: TGTGCCAGCAGGGGGGGGGAGACCCAGTACTTC. Translation: CASRGGETQYF.

The rearrangement uses TRBV5-8 and TRBJ1-1, with 7 bases aligning to TRBD1. Germline V CDR1 and CDR2: SGHTS, YDEGEE. Losses at the gene ends were 0 bases for V and 6 bases for J; bases not matched to a gene: 5. CDR3 length: 14 amino acids. The CDR3 bases are TGTGCCAGCAGCTTGGGTCACAGGGGAGCTGAAGCTTTCTTT. Encoded protein: CASSLGHRGAEAFF.

The chain uses TRBV27 and TRBJ1-5, with TRBD1 matching over 7 bases. The CDR3 covers 15 residues. Germline loops: CDR1 MNHEY, CDR2 SMNVEV (reference sequence). Germline trimming cut 1 base from V and 4 bases from J; bases unmatched to any gene: 4. This CDR3 is CASSLLGTVNQPQHF. The CDR3 nucleotides are TGTGCCAGCAGTTTATTGGGGACAGTTAATCAGCCCCAGCATTTT.